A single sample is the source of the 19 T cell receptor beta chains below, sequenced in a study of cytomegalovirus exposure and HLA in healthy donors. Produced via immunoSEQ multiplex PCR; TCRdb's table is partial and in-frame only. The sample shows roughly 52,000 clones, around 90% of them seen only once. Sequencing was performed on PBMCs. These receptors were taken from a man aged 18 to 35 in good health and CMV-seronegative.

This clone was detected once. CDR3 DNA: TGTGCCAGCAGTTACGCGGGGAATCAGCCCCAGCATTTT. It codes for CASSYAGNQPQHF. This chain links TRBV6-5 with TRBJ1-5; D not certain. This CDR3 has 13 residues. Germline V gene lookup returns CDR1 MNHEY and CDR2 SVGAGI. Trimming left V 2 bases short and J 4 bases short, with 6 bases between.

CDR3 nucleotides: TGTGCCAGTAACCCAGGGGACACCGGGGAGCTGTTTTTT. Translating it yields CASNPGDTGELFF. The chain combines TRBV19 with TRBJ2-2; tentative D call: TRBD1 (6 bases). This CDR3 has 13 residues. V lost 7 bases to trimming and J lost 3 bases, with 9 bases between them. Germline assignment: CDR1 LNHDA and CDR2 SQIVND (reference sequence).

The CDR3 bases are TGTGCCAGCAAGGGACTAGCGGGAGGGCCGAGCGATGAGCAGTTCTTC. Encoded protein: CASKGLAGGPSDEQFF. V is TRBV5-6 and J is TRBJ2-1, with TRBD2 matching over 16 bases. The CDR3 covers 16 residues. The germline CDR1 and CDR2 sequences are SGHDT and YYEEEE. The junction had 8 bases not matched to a gene; V was cut back by 6 bases and J by 8 bases.

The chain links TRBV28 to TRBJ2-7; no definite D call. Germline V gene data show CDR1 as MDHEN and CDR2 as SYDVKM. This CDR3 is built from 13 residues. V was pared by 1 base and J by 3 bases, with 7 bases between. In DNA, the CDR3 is TGTGCCAGCAGTTTATACAGTAACTACGAGCAGTACTTC. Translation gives CASSLYSNYEQYF.

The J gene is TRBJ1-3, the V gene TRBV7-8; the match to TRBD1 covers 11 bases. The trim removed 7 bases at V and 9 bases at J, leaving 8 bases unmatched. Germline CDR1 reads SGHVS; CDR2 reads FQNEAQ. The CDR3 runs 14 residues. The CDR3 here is CASMLGQGDSTIYF. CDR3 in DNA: TGTGCCAGCATGTTGGGACAGGGGGATAGCACCATATATTTT.

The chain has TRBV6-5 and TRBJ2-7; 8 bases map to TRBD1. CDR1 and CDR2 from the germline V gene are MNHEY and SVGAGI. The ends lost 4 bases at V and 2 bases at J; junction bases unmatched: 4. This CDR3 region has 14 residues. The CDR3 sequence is CASSFRQGTYEQYF. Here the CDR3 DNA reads TGTGCCAGCAGTTTCCGACAGGGGACCTACGAGCAGTACTTC.

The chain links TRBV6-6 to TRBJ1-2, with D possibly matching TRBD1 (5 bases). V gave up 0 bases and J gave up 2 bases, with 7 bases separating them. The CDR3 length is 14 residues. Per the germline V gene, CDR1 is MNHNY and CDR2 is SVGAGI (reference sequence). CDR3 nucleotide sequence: TGTGCCAGCAGTTACTCCTCAGGGAACTATGGCTACACCTTC. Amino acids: CASSYSSGNYGYTF.

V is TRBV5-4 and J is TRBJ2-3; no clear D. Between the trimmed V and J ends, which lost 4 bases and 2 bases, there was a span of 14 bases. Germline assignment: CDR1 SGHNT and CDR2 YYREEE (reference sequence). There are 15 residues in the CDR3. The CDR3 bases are TGTGCCAGCAGCCGTGCTACCCGCCTCACAGATACGCAGTATTTT. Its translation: CASSRATRLTDTQYF. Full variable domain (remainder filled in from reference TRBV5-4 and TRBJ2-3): ETGVTQSPTHLIKTRGQQVTLRCSSQSGHNTVSWYQQALGQGPQFIFQYYREEENGRGNFPPRFSGLQFPNYSSELNVNALELDDSALYLCASSRATRLTDTQYFGPGTRLTVL.

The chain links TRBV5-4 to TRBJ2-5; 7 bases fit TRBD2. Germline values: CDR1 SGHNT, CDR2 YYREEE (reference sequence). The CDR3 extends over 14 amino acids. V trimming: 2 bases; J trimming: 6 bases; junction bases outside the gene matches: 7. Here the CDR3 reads CASSFDGTKKTQYF. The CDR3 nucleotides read TGTGCCAGCAGCTTCGACGGGACTAAAAAGACCCAGTACTTC.

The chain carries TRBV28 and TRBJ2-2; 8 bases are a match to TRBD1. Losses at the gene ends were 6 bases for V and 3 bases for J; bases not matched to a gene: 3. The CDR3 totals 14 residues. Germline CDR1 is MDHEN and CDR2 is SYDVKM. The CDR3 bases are TGTGCCAGCAGGTCGGGACAGGACACCGGGGAGCTGTTTTTT. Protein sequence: CASRSGQDTGELFF.

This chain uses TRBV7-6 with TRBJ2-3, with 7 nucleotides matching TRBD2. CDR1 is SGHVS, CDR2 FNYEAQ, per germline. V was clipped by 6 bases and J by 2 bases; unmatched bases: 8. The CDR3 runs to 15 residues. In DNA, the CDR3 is TGTGCCAGCAGTCGGGACTACCACCTCACAGATACGCAGTATTTT. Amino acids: CASSRDYHLTDTQYF.

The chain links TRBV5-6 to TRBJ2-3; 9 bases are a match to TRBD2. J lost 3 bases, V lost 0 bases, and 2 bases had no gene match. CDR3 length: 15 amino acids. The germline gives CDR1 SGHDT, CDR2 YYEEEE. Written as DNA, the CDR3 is TGTGCCAGCAGCTTGGTAGCGGGAGTGACAGATACGCAGTATTTT. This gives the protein CASSLVAGVTDTQYF.

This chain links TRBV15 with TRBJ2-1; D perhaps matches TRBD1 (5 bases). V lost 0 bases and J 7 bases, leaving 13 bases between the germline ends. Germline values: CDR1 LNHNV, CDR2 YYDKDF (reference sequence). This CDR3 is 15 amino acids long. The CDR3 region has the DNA TGTGCCACCAGCAGAGACAGGGTAGGAAGGAATGAGCAGTTCTTC. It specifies CATSRDRVGRNEQFF.

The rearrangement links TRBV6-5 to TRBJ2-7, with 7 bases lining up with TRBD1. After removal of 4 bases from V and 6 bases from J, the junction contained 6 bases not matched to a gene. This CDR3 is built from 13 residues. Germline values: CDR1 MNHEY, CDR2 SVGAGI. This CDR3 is CASSSKTGTEQYF. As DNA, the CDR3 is TGTGCCAGCAGTTCCAAGACAGGGACCGAGCAGTACTTC.

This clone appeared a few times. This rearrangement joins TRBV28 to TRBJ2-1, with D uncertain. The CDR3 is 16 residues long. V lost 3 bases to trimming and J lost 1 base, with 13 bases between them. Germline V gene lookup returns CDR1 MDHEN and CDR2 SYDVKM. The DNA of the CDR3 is TGTGCCAGCAGTTTCTCGGGTCCACTTTCCTACAATGAGCAGTTCTTC. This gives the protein CASSFSGPLSYNEQFF.

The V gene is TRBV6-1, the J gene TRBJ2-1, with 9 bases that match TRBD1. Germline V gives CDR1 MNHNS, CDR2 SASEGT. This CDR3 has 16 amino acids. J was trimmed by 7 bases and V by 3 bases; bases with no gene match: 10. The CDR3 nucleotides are TGTGCCAGCAGTGAGCTACCGGGACAGGGTAGTAATGAGCAGTTCTTC. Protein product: CASSELPGQGSNEQFF.

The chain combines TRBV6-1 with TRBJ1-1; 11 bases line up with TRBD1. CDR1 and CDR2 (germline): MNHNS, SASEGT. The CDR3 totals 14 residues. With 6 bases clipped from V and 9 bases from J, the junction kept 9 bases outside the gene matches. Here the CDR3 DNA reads TGTGCCAGCAGAGGCGGGACAGGGGGACTCCAAGCTTTCTTT. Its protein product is CASRGGTGGLQAFF.

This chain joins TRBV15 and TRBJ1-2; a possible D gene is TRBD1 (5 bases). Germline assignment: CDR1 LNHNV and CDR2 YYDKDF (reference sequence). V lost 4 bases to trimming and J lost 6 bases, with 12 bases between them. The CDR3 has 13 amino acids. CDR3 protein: CATSNQGYDGYTF. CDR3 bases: TGTGCCACCAGCAATCAGGGATATGATGGCTACACCTTC. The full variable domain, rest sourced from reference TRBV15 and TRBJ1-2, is DAMVIQNPRYQVTQFGKPVTLSCSQTLNHNVMYWYQQKSSQAPKLLFHYYDKDFNNEADTPDNFQSRRPNTSFCFLDIRSPGLGDTAMYLCATSNQGYDGYTFGSGTRLTVV.

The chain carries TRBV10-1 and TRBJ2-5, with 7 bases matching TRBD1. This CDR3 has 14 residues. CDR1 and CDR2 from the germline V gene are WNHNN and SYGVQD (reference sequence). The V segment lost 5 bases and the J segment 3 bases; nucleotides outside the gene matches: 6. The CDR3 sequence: CASSSDRVKETQYF. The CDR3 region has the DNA TGCGCCAGCAGTTCCGACAGGGTAAAAGAGACCCAGTACTTC.